The TCR beta chain described here comes from a study of regulatory T cells in long-lasting Graves disease. Study-wide results and limits: With some 2,800 shared public clonotypes, persistent patients exceeded new patients, who shared about 1,000.

This clonotype was seen many times. Its specificity is unknown. Researchers made TCR beta libraries by using iRepertoire HTBI primers and running Arm-PCR on CDR3 regions. Original processing notes: Samples revealed 60 to 70 TRBV and some 15 TRBJ segments. TCRdb re-derived calls from the multiplex PCR reads in MiXCR, one entry per CDR3 protein. For this entry, the V and J calls and clone size follow TCRdb and not the study's own pipeline. The sample contains 440,000 or so distinct CDR3 sequences, roughly 15% of which appear only once. V gave up 4 bases and J gave up 0 bases, with 14 bases separating them. Looked up from germline, CDR1 is SEHNR and CDR2 is FQNEAQ (reference sequence). The CDR3 length is 16 residues. The time point denotes: newly diagnosed GD, antithyroid drugs for less than 3 months. Generation of the TCR library employed RNA extracted from PBMCs. Another study also made use of these data, one on T cells in Graves' hyperthyroidism and ophthalmopathy. That report notes: In patients aged 18 to 65, hyperthyroidism was newly diagnosed, with duration under 2 months.

The TCR comes from a woman in her 30s with Graves disease. The sequencing used peripheral blood mononuclear cells (PBMCs), collected at new diagnosis, from a patient treated with antithyroid drugs. This chain uses TRBV7-9 with TRBJ2-3; no definite D call. The CDR3 region is CASSSWLADSTDTQYF. CDR3 bases: TGTGCCAGCAGCTCGTGGCTTGCGGATAGCACAGATACGCAGTATTTT.